This record concerns one TCR beta chain sequence. The PCR used 60 Vbeta and 13 Jbeta primers. TCRdb keeps only in-frame clones here, not all; method: immunoSEQ multiplex PCR. The table has roughly 170,000 clones, about 65% seen once. The data belong to a study of cytomegalovirus exposure and HLA in healthy donors. The TCR originated in a girl aged 5-17 years in good health and CMV-seronegative. Material: PBMCs.

The CDR3 loop reads CSVEGGTSKRTDTQYF. In DNA, the CDR3 is TGCAGCGTTGAAGGGGGGACTAGCAAACGCACAGATACGCAGTATTTT. The J gene is TRBJ2-3, the V gene TRBV29-1, with 9 bases lining up with TRBD2. J was trimmed by 1 base and V by 1 base; bases with no gene match: 6. There are 16 residues in the CDR3. CDR1 and CDR2 (germline): SQVTM, ANQGSEA.